The 8 T cell receptor beta chains below were found in one sample sequenced in a study of post-analysis software for immune sequencing data. TCR beta libraries were prepared from cDNA with unique molecular identifiers. TCRdb fed the PCR reads into MiXCR, producing one record per CDR3 protein. The table includes about 160,000 distinct CDR3 sequences, around 34% detected once. The specimen was blood, collected after autologous hematopoietic stem cell transplantation. The origin of the receptors is a girl under 18 with multiple sclerosis.

The sample holds a few counts of this clonotype. J is TRBJ2-7 and V is TRBV27, with 7 bases matching TRBD1. CDR3 length equals 16 residues. V was pared by 5 bases and J by 0 bases, with 10 bases of the junction left unmatched. Germline lookup yields CDR1 MNHEY and CDR2 SMNVEV (reference sequence). The CDR3 protein is CASSTRTDRYSYEQYF. Here the CDR3 DNA reads TGTGCCAGCAGTACTAGAACGGACAGGTACTCCTACGAGCAGTACTTC.

This clonotype was picked up a small number of times. The chain recombines TRBV5-1 with TRBJ2-5; 12 positions match TRBD2. Trimming at V came to 0 bases and at J to 1 base, leaving 1 base not matched to a gene. The CDR3 is 16 residues long. Germline lookup yields CDR1 SGHRS and CDR2 YFSETQ. CDR3 nucleotide sequence: TGCGCCAGCAGCTTGGTACTAGCGGGGGGCCAAGAGACCCAGTACTTC. Protein: CASSLVLAGGQETQYF.

The V call is TRBV20-1, the J call TRBJ1-2; D remains unclear. The V end lost 3 bases, the J end lost 3 bases, and 20 bases lay between the germline ends. CDR3 size: 16 residues. Germline V gene lookup returns CDR1 DFQATT and CDR2 SNEGSKA (reference sequence). The CDR3 DNA reads as TGCAGTGCTAGGGGTTGGTCTAGCGCCCTTTACTATGGCTACACCTTC. Protein sequence: CSARGWSSALYYGYTF.

The chain uses TRBV9 and TRBJ2-3, with D hard to call. Deletions cut 0 bases from V and 3 bases from J, with 14 bases between. Germline CDR1 is SGDLS and CDR2 is YYNGEE. The CDR3 is 16 residues long. The CDR3 loop is CASSVENSFVTDTQYF. For the CDR3, the DNA is TGTGCCAGCAGCGTAGAGAATAGTTTTGTAACAGATACGCAGTATTTT.

The CDR3, as DNA: TGTGCCAGCAGCGTAGGCGGGTCCTACGAGCAGTACTTC. Protein product: CASSVGGSYEQYF. The chain employs TRBV9 and TRBJ2-7, with D possibly TRBD2 on 5 matching bases. The CDR3 contains 13 residues. V gave up 0 bases and J gave up 1 base, with 5 bases separating them. The germline V gene has CDR1 SGDLS and CDR2 YYNGEE.

V usage is TRBV7-2 and J usage is TRBJ2-1, with D unclear. V lost 8 bases and J lost 10, with 9 bases in between. CDR3 length equals 10 residues. Germline V gene sequence: CDR1 SGHTA, CDR2 FQGNSA. The CDR3, as DNA: TGTGCCAGCGGCGATTTCGAGCAGTTCTTC. This gives the protein CASGDFEQFF. Complete variable domain (other parts from reference TRBV7-2 and TRBJ2-1): GAGVSQSPSNKVTEKGKDVELRCDPISGHTALYWYRQSLGQGLEFLIYFQGNSAPDKSGLPSDRFSAERTGGSVSTLTIQRTQQEDSAVYLCASGDFEQFFGPGTRLTVL.

This clonotype was seen only a few times. The rearrangement uses TRBV5-1 and TRBJ2-7; D not resolved. The V gene lost 3 bases and the J gene lost 3 bases, with 13 bases spanning the gap. The CDR3 length is 14 residues. Germline assignment: CDR1 SGHRS and CDR2 YFSETQ. The CDR3 nucleotides read TGCGCCAGCAGCTCCGGGCTAGAAGTCTACGAGCAGTACTTC. It encodes CASSSGLEVYEQYF.

The chain employs TRBV10-3 and TRBJ2-7; the D gene is possibly TRBD1 (6 bases). The germline V gene encodes CDR1 ENHRY and CDR2 SYGVKD. V dropped 8 bases and J dropped 4 bases, with 18 bases sitting between them. The CDR3 is 14 residues long. The CDR3 region is CAIFDNRVEYEQYF. The CDR3 DNA sequence: TGTGCCATCTTTGATAACAGGGTCGAATACGAGCAGTACTTC.